Sequencing of this TCR beta chain was carried out in a study of blood T cell repertoires in COVID-19 (dated by TCRdb to 2018 to 2021). For context, the study as a whole: Collaborator samples came from the United States, Italy and Spain and covered acute and convalescent phases of COVID-19. The prospective study material was composed of cDNA or gDNA derived from T cells, B-cell-depleted T cells, or PBMCs. The dataset comprised deeply sampled blood TCRbeta repertoires from subjects exposed to, actively infected with, or recovered from COVID-19. A freely available public database, intended as a resource for researchers studying the immune response to SARS-CoV-2, is where the repertoires were released. The samples were drawn from the first 160 participants of the ongoing ImmuneRACE study and from 1,200 or so subjects provided by 6 global collaborators. The sample metadata nearly always contained a de-identified subject ID, COVID-19 status, age in years and sex. HLA class I and class II types, where available, came from metadata supplied by the sample provider rather than from assay-based typing.

What the research found in general, with its limitations: The amount of clinical and demographic metadata varied by source and participant and was provided uncurated.

Collaborating institutions collected whole blood in K2EDTA tubes following their own protocols. For TCRbeta analysis, collaborator samples were shipped as frozen whole blood, as isolated PBMCs, or as DNA extracted from either sample type. Unmatched junction bases come to 9, with V trimmed by 2 bases and J by 7 bases. The CDR3 holds 17 amino acids from the cysteine to the phenylalanine. Only the CDR3 DNA stays, 51 bases, in frame from base 1. CDR1 and CDR2, per the germline V gene (reference sequence), are LGHDT and YNNKEL. TCRbeta CDR3 regions were amplified from genomic DNA using the immunoSEQ Assay, a bias-controlled multiplex PCR. Per the original workflow: The number of nucleated cells in each sample was estimated from the amplification of reference gene primers within the assay. Sequence reads were collapsed and filtered to measure the absolute abundance of every unique TCRbeta CDR3 rearrangement. For each sample, productive Simpson clonality was calculated as the square root of Simpson's diversity index across productive rearrangements. TCRdb retrieved this table from immuneACCESS and kept in-frame rearrangements only. Not all clones are present; in checked studies, unresolved V genes account for under half, and no reason is known for the remainder. For V, J and clone size, that table is used; D and trimming come from the DNA. This sample comprises some 45,000 clones, about 87% of them detected only once. 15% of the sample lies in the top ten.

The sample holds one count of this clone. What this receptor recognizes is not known. It has no much larger one-base neighbor in the sample; base qualities were not kept. The chain uses TRBV3-1 (or the pseudogene TRBV3-2) and TRBJ2-3, with 13 bases in between that match TRBD2. Sequencing was performed on peripheral blood. This sequence was found in a man aged 55 to 70 with active COVID-19. The DNA sequence is as follows: TGTGCCAGCAGCCAACCCGGACTAGCGGGAGTAATGAATACGCAGTATTTT. This gives the protein CASSQPGLAGVMNTQYF.